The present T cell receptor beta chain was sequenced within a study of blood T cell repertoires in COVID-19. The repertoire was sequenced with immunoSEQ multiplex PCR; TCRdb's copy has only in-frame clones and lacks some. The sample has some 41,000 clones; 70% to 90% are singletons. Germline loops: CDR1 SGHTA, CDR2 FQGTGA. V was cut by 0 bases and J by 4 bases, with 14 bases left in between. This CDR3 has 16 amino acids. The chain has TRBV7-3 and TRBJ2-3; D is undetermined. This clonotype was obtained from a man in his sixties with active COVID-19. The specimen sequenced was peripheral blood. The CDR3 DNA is TGTGCCAGCAGCTTAACGTCCCAGTCTTGGCCAGATACGCAGTATTTT. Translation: CASSLTSQSWPDTQYF.